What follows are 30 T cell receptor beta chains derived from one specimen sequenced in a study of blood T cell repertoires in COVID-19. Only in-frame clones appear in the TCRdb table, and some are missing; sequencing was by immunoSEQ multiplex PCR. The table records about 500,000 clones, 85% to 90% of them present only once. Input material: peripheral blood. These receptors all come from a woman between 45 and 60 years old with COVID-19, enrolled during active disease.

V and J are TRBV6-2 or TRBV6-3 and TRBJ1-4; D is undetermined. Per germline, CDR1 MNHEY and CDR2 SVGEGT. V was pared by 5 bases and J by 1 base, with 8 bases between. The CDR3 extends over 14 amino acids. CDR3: CASSVRGTNEKLFF. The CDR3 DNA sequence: TGTGCCAGCAGTGTCCGAGGAACTAATGAAAAACTGTTTTTT.

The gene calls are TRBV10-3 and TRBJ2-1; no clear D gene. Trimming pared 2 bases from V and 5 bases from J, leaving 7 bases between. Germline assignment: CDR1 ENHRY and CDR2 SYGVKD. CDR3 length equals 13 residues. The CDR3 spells CAISEAAHNEQFF. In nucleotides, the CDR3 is TGTGCCATCAGTGAGGCGGCCCACAATGAGCAGTTCTTC.

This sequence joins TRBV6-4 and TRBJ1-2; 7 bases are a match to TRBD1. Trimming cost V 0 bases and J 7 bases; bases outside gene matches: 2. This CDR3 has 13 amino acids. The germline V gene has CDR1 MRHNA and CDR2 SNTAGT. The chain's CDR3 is CASSDSNRGGYTF. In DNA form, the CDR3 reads TGTGCCAGCAGTGACTCGAACAGGGGTGGCTACACCTTC.

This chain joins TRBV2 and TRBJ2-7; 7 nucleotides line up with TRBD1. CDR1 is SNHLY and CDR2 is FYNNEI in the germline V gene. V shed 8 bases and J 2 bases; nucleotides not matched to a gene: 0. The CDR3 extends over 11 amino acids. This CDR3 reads CASQGAYEQYF. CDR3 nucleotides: TGTGCCAGCCAGGGGGCCTACGAGCAGTACTTC.

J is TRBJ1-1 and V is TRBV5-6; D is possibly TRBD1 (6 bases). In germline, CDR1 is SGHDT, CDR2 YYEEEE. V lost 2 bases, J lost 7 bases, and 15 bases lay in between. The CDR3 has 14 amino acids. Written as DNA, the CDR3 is TGTGCCAGCAGCTTATTAGACAGGTCCCTTGAAGCTTTCTTT. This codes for CASSLLDRSLEAFF.

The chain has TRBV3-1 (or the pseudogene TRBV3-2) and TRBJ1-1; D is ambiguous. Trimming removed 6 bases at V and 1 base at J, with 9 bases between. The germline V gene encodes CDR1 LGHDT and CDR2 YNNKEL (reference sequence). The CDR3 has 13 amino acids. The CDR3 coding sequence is TGTGCCAGCAGTCCTGGGAGGAACACTGAAGCTTTCTTT. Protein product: CASSPGRNTEAFF.

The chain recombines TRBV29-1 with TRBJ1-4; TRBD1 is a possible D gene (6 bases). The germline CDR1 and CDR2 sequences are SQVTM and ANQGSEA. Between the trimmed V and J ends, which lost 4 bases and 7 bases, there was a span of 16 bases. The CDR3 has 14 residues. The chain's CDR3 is CSVAGGGPLEKLFF. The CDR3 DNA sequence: TGCAGCGTTGCCGGGGGGGGCCCCCTTGAAAAACTGTTTTTT.

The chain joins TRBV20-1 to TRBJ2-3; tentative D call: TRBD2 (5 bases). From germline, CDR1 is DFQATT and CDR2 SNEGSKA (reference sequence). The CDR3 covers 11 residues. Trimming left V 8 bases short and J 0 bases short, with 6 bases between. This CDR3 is CSRLSTDTQYF. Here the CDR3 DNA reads TGCAGTCGACTAAGCACAGATACGCAGTATTTT.

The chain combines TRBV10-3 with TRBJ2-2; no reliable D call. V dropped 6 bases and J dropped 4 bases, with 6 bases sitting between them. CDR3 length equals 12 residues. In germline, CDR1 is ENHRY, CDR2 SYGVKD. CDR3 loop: CAISPGTGELFF. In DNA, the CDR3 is TGTGCCATCAGCCCGGGCACCGGGGAGCTGTTTTTT.

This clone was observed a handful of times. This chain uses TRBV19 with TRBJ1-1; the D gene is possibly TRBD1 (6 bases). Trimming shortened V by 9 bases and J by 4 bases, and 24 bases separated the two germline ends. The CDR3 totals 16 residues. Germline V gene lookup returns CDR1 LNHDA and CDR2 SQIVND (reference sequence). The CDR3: CASVQGGPLRSTEAFF. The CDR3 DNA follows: TGTGCCAGCGTACAGGGCGGCCCCCTCCGAAGCACTGAAGCTTTCTTT.

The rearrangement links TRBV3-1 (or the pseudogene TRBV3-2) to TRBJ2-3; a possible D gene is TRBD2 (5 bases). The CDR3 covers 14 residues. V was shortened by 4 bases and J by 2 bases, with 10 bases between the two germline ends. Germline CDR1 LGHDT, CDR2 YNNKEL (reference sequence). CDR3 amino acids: CASSLRTVTDTQYF. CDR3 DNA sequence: TGTGCCAGCAGCCTTCGGACTGTCACAGATACGCAGTATTTT.

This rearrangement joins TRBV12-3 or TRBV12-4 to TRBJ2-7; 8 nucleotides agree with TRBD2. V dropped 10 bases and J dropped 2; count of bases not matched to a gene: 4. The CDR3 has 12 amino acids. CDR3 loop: CATGGGTYEQYF. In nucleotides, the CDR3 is TGTGCCACCGGGGGGGGGACCTACGAGCAGTACTTC.

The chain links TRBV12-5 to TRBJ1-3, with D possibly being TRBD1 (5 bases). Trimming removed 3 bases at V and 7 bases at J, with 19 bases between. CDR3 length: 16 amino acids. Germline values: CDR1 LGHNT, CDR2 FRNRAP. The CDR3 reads CASGFGQGGIPNTIYF. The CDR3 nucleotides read TGTGCTAGTGGTTTTGGGCAGGGTGGAATTCCGAACACCATATATTTT.

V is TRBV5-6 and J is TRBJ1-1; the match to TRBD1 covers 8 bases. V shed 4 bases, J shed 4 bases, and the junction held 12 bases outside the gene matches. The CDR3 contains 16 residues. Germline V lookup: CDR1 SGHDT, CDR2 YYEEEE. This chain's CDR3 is CASSPGQGQSATEAFF. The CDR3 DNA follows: TGTGCCAGCAGCCCCGGACAGGGCCAATCAGCCACTGAAGCTTTCTTT.

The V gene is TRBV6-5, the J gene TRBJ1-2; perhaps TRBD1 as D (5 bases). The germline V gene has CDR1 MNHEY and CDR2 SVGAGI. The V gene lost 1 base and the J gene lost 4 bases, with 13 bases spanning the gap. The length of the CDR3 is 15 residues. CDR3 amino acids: CASSYYRGRGYGYTF. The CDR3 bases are TGTGCCAGCAGTTACTATCGAGGGAGGGGCTATGGCTACACCTTC.

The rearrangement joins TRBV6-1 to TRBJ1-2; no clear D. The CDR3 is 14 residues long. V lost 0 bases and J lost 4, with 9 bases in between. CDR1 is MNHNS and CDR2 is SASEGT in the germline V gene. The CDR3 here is CASSEAGSLYGYTF. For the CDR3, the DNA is TGTGCCAGCAGTGAAGCGGGCTCCCTCTATGGCTACACCTTC.

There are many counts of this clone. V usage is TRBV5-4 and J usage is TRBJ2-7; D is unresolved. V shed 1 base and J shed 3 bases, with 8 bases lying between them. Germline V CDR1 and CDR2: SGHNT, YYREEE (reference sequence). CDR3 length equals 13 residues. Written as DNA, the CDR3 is TGTGCCAGCAGCTTGCCGGAGTTCTACGAGCAGTACTTC. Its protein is CASSLPEFYEQYF.

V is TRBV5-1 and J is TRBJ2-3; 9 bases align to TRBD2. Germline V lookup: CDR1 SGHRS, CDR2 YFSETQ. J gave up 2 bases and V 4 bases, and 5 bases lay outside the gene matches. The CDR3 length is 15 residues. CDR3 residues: CASSTPSGDTDTQYF. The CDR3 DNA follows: TGCGCCAGCAGCACCCCTAGCGGGGACACAGATACGCAGTATTTT.

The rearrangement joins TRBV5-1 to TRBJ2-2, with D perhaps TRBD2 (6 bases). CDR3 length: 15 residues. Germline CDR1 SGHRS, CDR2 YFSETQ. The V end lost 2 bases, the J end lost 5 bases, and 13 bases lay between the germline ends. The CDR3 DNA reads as TGCGCCAGCAGCTTCTCCGTCGGGGGTACCGGGGAGCTGTTTTTT. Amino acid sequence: CASSFSVGGTGELFF.

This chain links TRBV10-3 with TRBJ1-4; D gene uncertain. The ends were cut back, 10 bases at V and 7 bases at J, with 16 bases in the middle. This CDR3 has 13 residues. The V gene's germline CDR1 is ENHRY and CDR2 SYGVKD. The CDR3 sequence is CATKTQEGEKLFF. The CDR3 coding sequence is TGTGCCACGAAAACCCAGGAGGGTGAAAAACTGTTTTTT.

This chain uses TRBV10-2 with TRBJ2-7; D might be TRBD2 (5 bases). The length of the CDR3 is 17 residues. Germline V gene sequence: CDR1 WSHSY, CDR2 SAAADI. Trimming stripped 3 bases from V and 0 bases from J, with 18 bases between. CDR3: CASSDGGVGGFSYEQYF. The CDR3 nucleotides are TGCGCCAGCAGTGACGGAGGAGTCGGCGGCTTCTCCTACGAGCAGTACTTC.

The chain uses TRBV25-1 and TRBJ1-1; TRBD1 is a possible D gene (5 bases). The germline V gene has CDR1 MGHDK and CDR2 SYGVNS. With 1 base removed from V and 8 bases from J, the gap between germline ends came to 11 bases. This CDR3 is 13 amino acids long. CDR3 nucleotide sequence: TGTGCCAGCAGTGAATTACTTAGGGGAGAAGCTTTCTTT. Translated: CASSELLRGEAFF. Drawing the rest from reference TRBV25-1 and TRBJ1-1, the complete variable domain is EADIYQTPRYLVIGTGKKITLECSQTMGHDKMYWYQQDPGMELHLIHYSYGVNSTEKGDLSSESTVSRIRTEHFPLTLESARPSHTSQYLCASSELLRGEAFFGQGTRLTVV.

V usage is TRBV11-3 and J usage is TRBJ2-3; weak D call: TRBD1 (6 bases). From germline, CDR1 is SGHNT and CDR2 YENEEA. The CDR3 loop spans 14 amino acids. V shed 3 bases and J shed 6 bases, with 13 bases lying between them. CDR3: CASSFRQGIDTQYF. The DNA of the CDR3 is TGTGCCAGCAGCTTTCGGCAGGGGATTGATACGCAGTATTTT.

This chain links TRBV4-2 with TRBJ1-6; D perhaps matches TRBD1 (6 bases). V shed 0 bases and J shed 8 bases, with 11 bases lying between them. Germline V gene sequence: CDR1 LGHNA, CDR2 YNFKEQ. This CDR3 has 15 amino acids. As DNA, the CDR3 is TGTGCCAGCAGCCAAGATGGCACAGGGTATTCACCCCTCCACTTT. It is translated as CASSQDGTGYSPLHF.

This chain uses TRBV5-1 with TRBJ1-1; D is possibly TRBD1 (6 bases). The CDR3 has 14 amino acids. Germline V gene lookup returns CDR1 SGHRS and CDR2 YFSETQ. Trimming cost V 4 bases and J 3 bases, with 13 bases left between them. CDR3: CASSARTADTEAFF. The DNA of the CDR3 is TGCGCCAGCAGCGCCCGGACAGCGGACACTGAAGCTTTCTTT.

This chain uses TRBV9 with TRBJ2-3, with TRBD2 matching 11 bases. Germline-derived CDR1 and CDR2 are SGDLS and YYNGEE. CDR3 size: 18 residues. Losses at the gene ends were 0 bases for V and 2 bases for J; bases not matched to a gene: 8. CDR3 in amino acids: CASSVEGSGGVLTDTQYF. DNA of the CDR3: TGTGCCAGCAGCGTAGAGGGTAGCGGGGGGGTTCTCACAGATACGCAGTATTTT.

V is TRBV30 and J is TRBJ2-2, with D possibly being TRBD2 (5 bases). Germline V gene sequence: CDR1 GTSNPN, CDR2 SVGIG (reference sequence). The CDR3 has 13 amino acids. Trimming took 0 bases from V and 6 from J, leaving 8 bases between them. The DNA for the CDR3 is TGTGCCTGGAGTGTGAGGGATCCCGGGGAGCTGTTTTTT. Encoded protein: CAWSVRDPGELFF.

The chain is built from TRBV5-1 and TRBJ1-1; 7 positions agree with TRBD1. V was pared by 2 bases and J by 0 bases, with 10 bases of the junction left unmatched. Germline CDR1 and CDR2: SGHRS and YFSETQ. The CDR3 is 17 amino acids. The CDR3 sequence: CASSFGTANYMNTEAFF. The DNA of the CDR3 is TGCGCCAGCAGCTTCGGGACAGCCAATTACATGAACACTGAAGCTTTCTTT.

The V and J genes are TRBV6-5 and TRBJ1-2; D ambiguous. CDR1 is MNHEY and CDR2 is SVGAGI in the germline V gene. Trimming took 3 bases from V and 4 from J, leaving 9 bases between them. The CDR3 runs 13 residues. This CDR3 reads CASSYSISYGYTF. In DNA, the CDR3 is TGTGCCAGCAGTTATAGTATTTCCTATGGCTACACCTTC.

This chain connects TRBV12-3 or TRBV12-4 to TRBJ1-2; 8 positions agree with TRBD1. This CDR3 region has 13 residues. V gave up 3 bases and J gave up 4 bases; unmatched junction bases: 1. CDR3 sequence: CASSLTGAYGYTF. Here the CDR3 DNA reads TGTGCCAGCAGTTTGACAGGGGCCTATGGCTACACCTTC.